The subject of this entry is one T cell receptor (beta chain). This specimen belongs to a study of identical twins. Losses at the gene ends were 0 bases for V and 11 bases for J; bases not matched to a gene: 21. Germline V lookup: CDR1 SGHRS, CDR2 YFSETQ. This CDR3 has 19 amino acids. TCRdb independently ran MiXCR on the 5' RACE reads; one entry per CDR3 protein. This sample has around 1.7 million distinct CDR3 sequences, with around 33% found just once. Source material: cord blood. The receptor was derived from a newborn girl in good health. V usage is TRBV5-1 and J usage is TRBJ2-5; 11 bases map to TRBD2. CDR3 loop: CASSLGLAGGLLKYNEQYF. In nucleotides, the CDR3 is TGCGCCAGCAGCTTGGGGTTAGCGGGAGGGCTGCTTAAGTACAATGAGCAGTACTTC. Supplemented by reference TRBV5-1 and TRBJ2-5, the full variable domain reads KAGVTQTPRYLIKTRGQQVTLSCSPISGHRSVSWYQQTPGQGLQFLFEYFSETQRNKGNFPGRFSGRQFSNSRSEMNVSTLELGDSALYLCASSLGLAGGLLKYNEQYFGPGTRLLVL.